This T cell receptor beta chain is from a study of metastatic and nonmetastatic thyroid tumors. About the research overall: Samples came from malignant and benign thyroid patients, and repertoires were compared across blood and tumor or nodule tissue. Notes on the study in general: A significant increase in TCR beta diversity was reportedly seen in malignant thyroid tumors relative to benign nodules, in blood and tumor.

How the authors handled the data: To classify distant metastasis in papillary thyroid cancer, a model was built from CDR3 differences across clinicopathological groups. TCRdb recomputed clones from the PCR reads via MiXCR. These V and J calls originate from TCRdb's pipeline instead of the authors' own analysis. The profile shows some 46,000 clones, about 25% of them singletons. V shed 5 bases and J 5 bases; nucleotides not matched to a gene: 6. The CDR3 loop spans 15 amino acids. CDR1 and CDR2 from the germline V gene are MNHNS and SASEGT. Every patient was untreated before thyroid surgery. This clone showed up many times. What it recognizes is unknown.

The sample was blood. The rearrangement joins TRBV6-1 to TRBJ2-2; 9 nucleotides agree with TRBD1. The TCR sequence derives from a male donor with papillary thyroid cancer or a benign thyroid nodule (not recorded which). Some clones in this sample may be carry-over from other donors' samples. In DNA, the CDR3 is TGTGCCAGCAGTTCCGGCGGGACAGGGACCGGGGAGCTGTTTTTT. Residues: CASSSGGTGTGELFF.